This T cell receptor beta chain was recovered during a study of T-cell memory formation after mild COVID-19. TCRdb re-called the 5' RACE reads with MiXCR, one entry per CDR3 protein. This table holds 210,000 or so distinct CDR3 sequences, about a sixth found once. The CDR3 extends over 14 amino acids. J gave up 6 bases and V 2 bases, and 6 bases lay outside the gene matches. This clonotype showed up many times. The sequencing input was PBMCs or a T cell subset sorted from them (not recorded which). The source of this sequence is an adult woman who had mild COVID-19 (a few samples of this study predate the infection). Cell type and time point are not known. The chain uses TRBV12-3 or TRBV12-4 and TRBJ2-7; 8 positions agree with TRBD2. The CDR3 protein is CASSLRGGGSEQYF. The CDR3 DNA follows: TGTGCCAGCAGTTTACGGGGGGGTGGTTCCGAGCAGTACTTC.